This T cell receptor (beta chain) emerged from a study of T cell repertoires in cytomegalovirus infection (dated by TCRdb to the late 2010s). Regarding the complete study: Recently identified HLA-C-restricted CMV epitopes, whose presentation resists viral immunomodulation, were targeted by peptide stimulations together with well-studied HLA-B-restricted epitopes. The HLA type of each donor mattered for the analysis, because public TCR beta signatures pointed to carriage of CMV infection along with the matching HLA type.

The CDR3 contains 17 residues, cysteine and phenylalanine counted. Only the CDR3 DNA is retained, 51 bases long and in frame from the first base. The germline V gene supplies CDR1 SGHTA and CDR2 FQGNSA. Trimming leaves V shorter by 1 base and J shorter by 2 bases, with the junction holding 7 bases beyond the gene matches. Read against the paper, the sample's treatment or condition label means: in vitro stimulation with specific CMV peptide epitopes to enrich CMV-specific T cells. The instrument given in TCRdb is Illumina HiSeq 1500. TCRdb handled the public reads itself, with Q25 trimming in fastp and clone calling in MiXCR, and kept productive beta chains. Rows are unified per CDR3 protein, each entry keeping the most common DNA and genes. This sample lists hundreds of thousands of distinct CDR3 sequences; more than 30% were detected once. 15% to 20% of the sample is held by the ten biggest clonotypes.

This clonotype was counted a few times. The antigen this receptor binds is unknown. No base qualities exist here, and no much larger clone lies one base off it. Study-wide conclusions, independent of this receptor: The ex vivo response was dominated by HLA-C-restricted CMV-specific TCR beta clonotypes, and the single most frequent clonotype in two of eight donors was supplied by these HLA-C-restricted clonotypes. In both this cohort and an independent cohort of 300 to 450 donors, the cumulative frequency of public TCR beta family members distinguished carriers of CMV infection plus the relevant HLA type.

The sequence was obtained from a human donor in good health (CMV status not recorded). Some clones in this sample may be carry-over from other donors' samples. The V gene is TRBV7-2 and the J gene is TRBJ1-5, and 8 junctional nucleotides match TRBD1. Here the sequenced sample was cultured PBMCs, taken from culture after CMV antigen stimulation. The CDR3 region reads CASSLGPPGQGNQPQHF. The DNA sequence is as follows: TGTGCCAGCAGCTTAGGTCCACCGGGACAGGGCAATCAGCCCCAGCATTTT.